This T cell receptor beta chain was recovered during a study of blood T cell repertoires in COVID-19. Study in general: The samples span acute and convalescent COVID-19 from the United States, Italy and Spain. The analysed material was cDNA or gDNA that came from T cells, B-cell-depleted T cells, or PBMCs.

Germline values: CDR1 LGHDT, CDR2 YNNKEL (reference sequence). V gave up 4 bases and J gave up 8 bases; unmatched junction bases: 12. The CDR3 contains 16 residues. Authors' data handling: Amplification with reference gene primers provided the estimates of nucleated cell counts. The data were produced by immunoSEQ multiplex PCR, yet TCRdb's version contains in-frame clones alone and is incomplete. V, J and clone size reflect that table, while D and trimming were determined from the DNA. Found here are 35,000 or so clones, more than 75% of them singletons; the top ten hold over 55%. The clonotype originates from a man aged 65 to 85 with acute or convalescent COVID-19. Material for sequencing was peripheral blood. This chain joins TRBV3-1 (or the pseudogene TRBV3-2) and TRBJ2-1; TRBD2 aligns across 9 bases. The CDR3 region has the DNA TGTGCCAGCAGCCGGGGCGGACTAGCGCCGAAGGATGAGCAGTTCTTC. It yields the protein CASSRGGLAPKDEQFF.